In its sample, the clone carrying this T cell receptor (beta chain) was seen a few times. The assay was immunoSEQ multiplex PCR, and TCRdb's table has in-frame clones only and misses some. Altogether 250,000 to 350,000 clones are present, approximately 83% being singletons, with the ten largest covering about 4.3%. Germline V gene lookup returns CDR1 MDHEN and CDR2 SYDVKM. V lost 7 bases and J 8 bases, leaving 20 bases between the germline ends. The CDR3 is 15 amino acids. The data are from a study of blood T cell repertoires in COVID-19. The sequence was obtained from a woman in her twenties or thirties who had recovered from COVID-19. V and J are TRBV28 and TRBJ1-4; no clear D gene. What was sequenced was PBMCs or T cells enriched from blood (not recorded which). This CDR3 is CASKRSDRRGEKLFF. The CDR3 nucleotides are TGTGCCAGCAAAAGGTCGGACCGCCGCGGGGAAAAACTGTTTTTT.